The clone carrying this T cell receptor (beta chain) appeared many times. Its specificity is not known. TCRdb redid the calling of the 5' RACE reads with MiXCR, one entry per CDR3 protein. The top ten clones hold almost 8% of a sample with about 25,000 distinct CDR3 sequences, 8.8% of them seen once. These data belong to a study of spatial heterogeneity in lung cancer. In the study overall: The correlation between TCR transcript counts in tumor regions and a T cell module score from matched bulk RNA-seq was strong. Raw-read counts averaged over ten per unique TCR and UMI combination.

Regarding time point: sample taken at primary tumor resection. Extraction of whole RNA from tumor, nontumor lung or frozen PBMC preceded unsorted sequencing. Study-wide findings and caveats: Counts of expanded alpha and beta TCRs within tumors tracked the tumor nonsynonymous mutation count.

Here the sequenced sample was lung tumor tissue, taken at surgery. The clonotype originates from a male donor with early-stage non-small cell lung cancer.

CDR3 bases: TGCAGTGCACCGAATAGCCGGGGGGCAGATACGCAGTATTTT. As protein: CSAPNSRGADTQYF. The V call is TRBV20-1, the J call TRBJ2-3; 7 nucleotides match TRBD2. The CDR3 runs 14 residues. Looked up from germline, CDR1 is DFQATT and CDR2 is SNEGSKA (reference sequence). J lost 4 bases, V lost 6 bases, and 10 bases had no gene match.